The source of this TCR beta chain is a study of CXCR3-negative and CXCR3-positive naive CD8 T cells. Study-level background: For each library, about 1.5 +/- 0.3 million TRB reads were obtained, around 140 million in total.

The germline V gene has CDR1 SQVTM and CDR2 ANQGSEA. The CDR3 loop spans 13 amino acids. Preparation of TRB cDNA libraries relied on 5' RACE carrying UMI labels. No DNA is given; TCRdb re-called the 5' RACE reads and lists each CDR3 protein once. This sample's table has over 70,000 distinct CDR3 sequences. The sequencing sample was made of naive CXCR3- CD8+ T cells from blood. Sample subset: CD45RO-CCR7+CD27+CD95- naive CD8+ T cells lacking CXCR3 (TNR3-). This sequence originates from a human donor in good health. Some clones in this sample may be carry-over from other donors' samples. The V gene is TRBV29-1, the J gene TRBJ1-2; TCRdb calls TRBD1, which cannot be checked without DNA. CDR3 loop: CSVGKGATAGYTF.